Listed below are T cell receptor beta chains from one sample, sequenced in a study of cytomegalovirus exposure and HLA in healthy donors. Produced via immunoSEQ multiplex PCR; TCRdb's table is partial and in-frame only. Seen here are some 150,000 clones, about four fifths observed once, and the top ten hold around 5%. The specimen sequenced was PBMCs. These receptors originate from a man aged 25 to 40 in good health and CMV-seronegative. Each CDR3 is given with its conserved first and last residue. D genes are given only for firm matches. Clone size is not always given. Where it is, it says once, few, many or a class for expanded clones.

d_call clone_size j_call v_call cdr3_nt cdr3_aa
- - TRBJ2-7 TRBV7-2 TGTGCCAGCAGCCAAACCGATCTGAGCTCCTACGAGCAGTACTTC CASSQTDLSSYEQYF
- - TRBJ2-4 TRBV18 TGTGCCAGCTCACCCCAGGGGTCGACCAAAAACATTCAGTACTTC CASSPQGSTKNIQYF
TRBD1 - TRBJ2-5 TRBV5-5 TGTGCCAGCAGCTCCCCGACAGGGGGTCAAGAGACCCAGTACTTC CASSSPTGGQETQYF
TRBD1 - TRBJ2-1 TRBV7-3 TGTGCCAGCAGCTTAGGCCGGGACAGGGGATTCGATGAGCAGTTCTTC CASSLGRDRGFDEQFF
TRBD2 - TRBJ2-7 TRBV27 TGTGCCAGCAGATCCCTAGCGGGGGGCGACGAGCAGTACTTC CASRSLAGGDEQYF
TRBD2 - TRBJ2-1 TRBV27 TGTGCCAGCAGCCGTTCCGGGCGAGCGGGAGCCTACAATGAGCAGTTCTTC CASSRSGRAGAYNEQFF
TRBD1 - TRBJ2-6 TRBV5-5 TGTGCCAGCAGCCACGCAACAGGGGTGACAGGGGCCAACGTCCTGACTTTC CASSHATGVTGANVLTF
- - TRBJ2-7 TRBV5-1 TGCGCCAGCAGCTTGAGTACCAGGGGAAATTACGAGCAGTACTTC CASSLSTRGNYEQYF
- - TRBJ1-5 TRBV19 TGTGCCAGTACCCCTGGAGGATATAGCAATCAGCCCCAGCATTTT CASTPGGYSNQPQHF
TRBD1 once TRBJ1-5 TRBV9 TGTGCCAGCAGCCGCACCGGGACAGGCAATCAGCCCCAGCATTTT CASSRTGTGNQPQHF
TRBD1 few TRBJ2-1 TRBV7-2 TGTGCCAGCAGCTTAACTGACAGGGGGAACAATGAGCAGTTCTTC CASSLTDRGNNEQFF
TRBD1 - TRBJ1-6 TRBV19 TGTGCCAGTAGTATCCTAACCGGACAGGGGAGCTCCTATAATTCACCCCTCCACTTT CASSILTGQGSSYNSPLHF
- - TRBJ1-4 TRBV5-1 TGCGCCAGCAGCTTTACCGGGATTGCAACTAATGAAAAACTGTTTTTT CASSFTGIATNEKLFF
TRBD2 - TRBJ2-7 TRBV15 TGTGCCACCAGCAGGGGCCCTAGCGGGAGGACCTACGAGCAGTACTTC CATSRGPSGRTYEQYF
- - TRBJ1-2 TRBV14 TGTGCCAGCAGCCAAGATAGCCACCCTCGGGGCTACACCTTC CASSQDSHPRGYTF
- - TRBJ1-1 TRBV5-6 TGTGCCAGCAACGGCCCCGTCAGGAGCGGGAACACTGAAGCTTTCTTT CASNGPVRSGNTEAFF
- - TRBJ2-1 TRBV5-1 TGCGCCAGCAGCCTCCGGGACACACCCTACAATGAGCAGTTCTTC CASSLRDTPYNEQFF
TRBD1 few TRBJ1-4 TRBV5-6 TGTGCCAGCAGCTCCCCAAGGACAGGGGCACATGAAAAACTGTTTTTT CASSSPRTGAHEKLFF
- - TRBJ2-1 TRBV27 TGTGCCAGCAGTTCCTGGGCTAGCAAAGCCAATGAGCAGTTCTTC CASSSWASKANEQFF
TRBD1 - TRBJ2-7 TRBV9 TGTGCCAGCAGCGTAGCTGGACAGGGATACGAGCAGTACTTC CASSVAGQGYEQYF
- few TRBJ1-1 TRBV5-4 TGTGCCAGCAGCTCCCCGGGGGGGGACACTGAAGCTTTCTTT CASSSPGGDTEAFF
- - TRBJ2-7 TRBV13 TGTGCCAGCAGCTTCCGGGGGAGTCACTACGAGCAGTACTTC CASSFRGSHYEQYF
- - TRBJ1-6 TRBV7-9 TGTGCCAGCAGCCCGGAGGTAGAGTTGGCTAATTCACCCCTCCACTTT CASSPEVELANSPLHF
- - TRBJ1-5 TRBV25-1 TGTGCCAGCAGTGATTCAGTGAATCAGCCCCAGCATTTT CASSDSVNQPQHF
TRBD1 - TRBJ2-7 TRBV19 TGTGCCAGTAGTAGGGGGACAGGTCCCTACGAGCAGTACTTC CASSRGTGPYEQYF
- - TRBJ2-7 TRBV19 TGTGCCAGTAGTTCTAGCTCCTACGAGCAGTACTTC CASSSSSYEQYF
TRBD2 - TRBJ2-5 TRBV11-3 TGTGCCAGCAGCTTGGGCATGGGGGGGGAGGACCAGTACTTC CASSLGMGGEDQYF
- - TRBJ2-7 TRBV23-1 TGCGCCAGCAGTCAGTGGACAGCGACCTACGAGCAGTACTTC CASSQWTATYEQYF